Sequencing of this T cell receptor (beta chain) was carried out in a study of T cells in localized non-small cell lung cancer. V was cut by 6 bases and J by 5 bases, with 16 bases left in between. Germline assignment: CDR1 MNHNY and CDR2 SVGAGI (reference sequence). CDR3 length: 14 residues. Some clones are missing from TCRdb's copy, which holds only in-frame ones; the method was immunoSEQ multiplex PCR. This sample yields about 59,000 clones, of which roughly 90% are seen a single time; just under 20% belongs to the top ten. The chain joins TRBV6-6 to TRBJ1-1, with D maybe TRBD1 (5 bases). The sequences come from peripheral blood, collected before any cancer treatment. The clonotype originates from a man aged 35-75 years with stage I lung adenocarcinoma. Written as DNA, the CDR3 is TGTGCCAGCAGCTACAGTAGCCGGGGGACTGAAGCTTTCTTT. This gives the protein CASSYSSRGTEAFF.